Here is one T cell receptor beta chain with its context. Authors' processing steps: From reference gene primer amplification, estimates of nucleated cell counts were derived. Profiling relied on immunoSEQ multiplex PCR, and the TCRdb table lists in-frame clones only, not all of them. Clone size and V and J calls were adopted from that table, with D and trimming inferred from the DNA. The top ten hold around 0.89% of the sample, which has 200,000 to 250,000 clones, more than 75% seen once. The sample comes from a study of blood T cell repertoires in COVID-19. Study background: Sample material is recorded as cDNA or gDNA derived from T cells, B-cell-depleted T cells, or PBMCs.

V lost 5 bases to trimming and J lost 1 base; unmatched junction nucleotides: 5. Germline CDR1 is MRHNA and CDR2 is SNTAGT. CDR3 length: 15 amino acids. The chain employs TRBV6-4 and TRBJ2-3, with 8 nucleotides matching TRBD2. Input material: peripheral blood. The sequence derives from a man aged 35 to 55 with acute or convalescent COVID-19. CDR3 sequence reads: CASSLRGEGTDTQYF. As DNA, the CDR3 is TGTGCCAGCAGTTTGCGGGGGGAAGGCACAGATACGCAGTATTTT.